This T cell receptor beta chain was identified during a study of blood T cell repertoires in COVID-19. Background on the study: Samples of COVID-19 (acute and convalescent) were obtained from the United States, Italy and Spain. In each case, the material was cDNA or gDNA derived from T cells, B-cell-depleted T cells, or PBMCs.

The germline V and J ends were trimmed by 7 bases and 0 bases, with 23 bases remaining between them. Germline CDR1 and CDR2: KGHDR and SFDVKD. This CDR3 has 18 residues. This clone has only one observation. Produced via immunoSEQ multiplex PCR; TCRdb's table is partial and in-frame only. The table records roughly 40,000 clones, 85% to 90% of them present only once. The sample consisted of peripheral blood. The TCR sequence derives from a man between 50 and 59 years old in a cohort sampled during active COVID-19. V is TRBV24-1 and J is TRBJ1-2; unclear D gene. The CDR3 here is CATRSSANLGRANYGYTF. The CDR3 nucleotides are TGTGCCACCAGGTCTTCCGCAAATCTCGGGAGAGCTAACTATGGCTACACCTTC.